One T cell receptor beta chain is described in this entry. The antigen remains undetermined. Trimming shortened V by 6 bases and J by 1 base, and 22 bases separated the two germline ends. Germline V gene sequence: CDR1 MDHEN, CDR2 SYDVKM. The CDR3 consists of 17 residues. The entry originates in a study of CD8 T cells in Susac syndrome. Findings and caveats of the study: The CD4+ T cell repertoires, which came from Susac syndrome patients, showed no sign of clonal expansion.

Random hexamers served to reverse transcribe about 0.45 to 1 ug RNA. TCRdb fed the immunoSEQ multiplex PCR reads into MiXCR, producing one record per CDR3 protein. Among 110,000 to 150,000 distinct CDR3 sequences, 90% to 96% were seen once, and the ten largest hold about 0.08%. The sample consisted of CD4+ T cells from PBMCs. The sequence was collected from a human donor with Susac syndrome. The V call is TRBV28, the J call TRBJ2-7; the D gene is possibly TRBD2 (7 bases). The CDR3 DNA follows: TGTGCCAGCAGCCCTCCGGGGGGCGGGCCCCGATCCTACGAGCAGTACTTC. As protein: CASSPPGGGPRSYEQYF.